These T cell receptor beta chains were read from a single sample in a study of blood T cell repertoires in COVID-19. The method was immunoSEQ multiplex PCR; TCRdb's version includes in-frame clones alone and lacks a portion of them. The table records tens of thousands of clones, 83% of them present only once. Material: peripheral blood. These TCRs come from an older man with acute or convalescent COVID-19. Both conserved end residues are part of each CDR3. The order of the fields is V gene, CDR3 length, D gene, clone size, J gene, CDR3 DNA, CDR3 protein. The D gene is left open where the match is weak. Clone size is stated in some rows and not others, as once, few, many or a class when expanded.

v_call: TRBV30
cdr3_length: 14
d_call: NA
clone_size: NA
j_call: TRBJ2-7
cdr3_nt: TGTGCCTGGAGTGGGGACAAGGAAACCTACGAGCAGTACTTC
cdr3_aa: CAWSGDKETYEQYF

v_call: TRBV2
cdr3_length: 15
d_call: NA
clone_size: NA
j_call: TRBJ2-2
cdr3_nt: TGTGCCAGCAGTGAAGCGCCGGTTTACACCGGGGAGCTGTTTTTT
cdr3_aa: CASSEAPVYTGELFF

v_call: TRBV3-1/TRBV3-2
cdr3_length: 12
d_call: NA
clone_size: NA
j_call: TRBJ2-3
cdr3_nt: TGTGCCAGCAGCCCAGGGCAAGATACGCAGTATTTT
cdr3_aa: CASSPGQDTQYF

v_call: TRBV12-3/TRBV12-4
cdr3_length: 13
d_call: NA
clone_size: NA
j_call: TRBJ1-5
cdr3_nt: TGTGCCAGCAGTTTAGGACAGCCGCGGCCCCAGCATTTT
cdr3_aa: CASSLGQPRPQHF

v_call: TRBV6-1
cdr3_length: 15
d_call: TRBD2
clone_size: NA
j_call: TRBJ2-1
cdr3_nt: TGTGCCAGCAGTGAAGGAGTAGCGGGATTGGGTGAGCAGTTCTTC
cdr3_aa: CASSEGVAGLGEQFF

v_call: TRBV7-9
cdr3_length: 16
d_call: TRBD2
clone_size: NA
j_call: TRBJ2-3
cdr3_nt: TGTGCCAGCAGCTCGCCCCCGGGACTAACGGCAGATACGCAGTATTTT
cdr3_aa: CASSSPPGLTADTQYF

v_call: TRBV7-2
cdr3_length: 14
d_call: NA
clone_size: few
j_call: TRBJ1-3
cdr3_nt: TGTGCCAGCAGCTCCAGCGCCCCTGGAAACACCATATATTTT
cdr3_aa: CASSSSAPGNTIYF

v_call: TRBV30
cdr3_length: 14
d_call: TRBD1
clone_size: NA
j_call: TRBJ1-5
cdr3_nt: TGTGCCTGGAGTGGGACAGGGGGCTATCAGCCCCAGCATTTT
cdr3_aa: CAWSGTGGYQPQHF

v_call: TRBV24-1
cdr3_length: 14
d_call: TRBD1
clone_size: NA
j_call: TRBJ2-2
cdr3_nt: TGTGCCGCCTCGACAGGGGCGAACACCGGGGAGCTGTTTTTT
cdr3_aa: CAASTGANTGELFF

v_call: TRBV3-1/TRBV3-2
cdr3_length: 16
d_call: NA
clone_size: NA
j_call: TRBJ1-5
cdr3_nt: TGTGCCAGCAGCCAAGATTTCGTTGGAGGGCGACAGCCCCAGCATTTT
cdr3_aa: CASSQDFVGGRQPQHF

v_call: TRBV12-3/TRBV12-4
cdr3_length: 13
d_call: TRBD1
clone_size: NA
j_call: TRBJ1-6
cdr3_nt: TGTGCCAGTGCCCCGGACAGGGATCCCCCCCTCCACTTT
cdr3_aa: CASAPDRDPPLHF

v_call: TRBV6-5
cdr3_length: 13
d_call: TRBD1
clone_size: NA
j_call: TRBJ2-1
cdr3_nt: TGTGCCAGCAAGGGGGCAGTGGTCCATGAGCAGTTCTTC
cdr3_aa: CASKGAVVHEQFF

v_call: TRBV7-9
cdr3_length: 15
d_call: TRBD1
clone_size: NA
j_call: TRBJ1-3
cdr3_nt: TGTGCCAGCAGCTTAGCAGGGGGCAACGGAAACACCATATATTTT
cdr3_aa: CASSLAGGNGNTIYF

v_call: TRBV6-2/TRBV6-3
cdr3_length: 15
d_call: NA
clone_size: NA
j_call: TRBJ2-7
cdr3_nt: TGTGCCAGCAGCTGGGGAGAGTTGCGTACCTACGAGCAGTACTTC
cdr3_aa: CASSWGELRTYEQYF

v_call: TRBV7-9
cdr3_length: 14
d_call: NA
clone_size: NA
j_call: TRBJ1-3
cdr3_nt: TGTGCCAGCAGCTATCAGATCTCTGGAAACACCATATATTTT
cdr3_aa: CASSYQISGNTIYF

v_call: TRBV4-1
cdr3_length: 15
d_call: NA
clone_size: NA
j_call: TRBJ1-2
cdr3_nt: TGCGCCAGCAGCCTAAGCTATGGAGGGGACTATGGCTACACCTTC
cdr3_aa: CASSLSYGGDYGYTF

v_call: TRBV5-4
cdr3_length: 15
d_call: TRBD2
clone_size: NA
j_call: TRBJ2-3
cdr3_nt: TGTGCCAGCAGCGGGACTAGCGGGAGACCAGATACGCAGTATTTT
cdr3_aa: CASSGTSGRPDTQYF

v_call: TRBV6-2/TRBV6-3
cdr3_length: 15
d_call: TRBD1
clone_size: NA
j_call: TRBJ1-1
cdr3_nt: TGTGCCAGCAGTCAACCGACAGGGGGCAACACTGAAGCTTTCTTT
cdr3_aa: CASSQPTGGNTEAFF

v_call: TRBV7-9
cdr3_length: 17
d_call: TRBD1
clone_size: NA
j_call: TRBJ1-2
cdr3_nt: TGTGCCAGCAGTTTTGATGGGACAGGGGGCGCTGGCTATGGCTACACCTTC
cdr3_aa: CASSFDGTGGAGYGYTF

v_call: TRBV7-2
cdr3_length: 16
d_call: NA
clone_size: NA
j_call: TRBJ2-3
cdr3_nt: TGTGCCAGCAGCTCGGACCGGGACTCAATCACAGATACGCAGTATTTT
cdr3_aa: CASSSDRDSITDTQYF

v_call: TRBV7-2
cdr3_length: 16
d_call: NA
clone_size: NA
j_call: TRBJ1-1
cdr3_nt: TGTGCCAGCAGTCAGCCCCCCGGGGCGGGGGGGACTGAAGCTTTCTTT
cdr3_aa: CASSQPPGAGGTEAFF

v_call: TRBV19
cdr3_length: 15
d_call: TRBD2
clone_size: once
j_call: TRBJ2-3
cdr3_nt: TGTGCCAGTAGTATCGTAGGACTAGCGGGGGACGATCAGTATTTT
cdr3_aa: CASSIVGLAGDDQYF

v_call: TRBV18
cdr3_length: 14
d_call: TRBD1
clone_size: NA
j_call: TRBJ1-6
cdr3_nt: TGTGCCAGCTCACGGACAGGGCAAGATTCACCCCTCCACTTT
cdr3_aa: CASSRTGQDSPLHF

v_call: TRBV5-1
cdr3_length: 14
d_call: NA
clone_size: NA
j_call: TRBJ1-1
cdr3_nt: TGCGCCAGCAGCTTGGGGCCAGAGAACACTGAAGCTTTCTTT
cdr3_aa: CASSLGPENTEAFF

v_call: TRBV18
cdr3_length: 15
d_call: TRBD1
clone_size: few
j_call: TRBJ1-5
cdr3_nt: TGTGCCAGCTCACGGGACAGGGGGGAGAATCAGCCCCAGCATTTT
cdr3_aa: CASSRDRGENQPQHF

v_call: TRBV6-6
cdr3_length: 14
d_call: TRBD2
clone_size: NA
j_call: TRBJ2-5
cdr3_nt: TGTGCCGGAGCGGGGGGCCTCCTCTCCGAGACCCAGTACTTC
cdr3_aa: CAGAGGLLSETQYF

v_call: TRBV18
cdr3_length: 17
d_call: TRBD1
clone_size: NA
j_call: TRBJ1-1
cdr3_nt: TGTGCCAGCTCACCACCCGGGGCAGGGGGCTTCGGGGATGAAGCTTTCTTT
cdr3_aa: CASSPPGAGGFGDEAFF

v_call: TRBV14
cdr3_length: 15
d_call: NA
clone_size: NA
j_call: TRBJ2-2
cdr3_nt: TGTGCCAGCAGCCAAACTAGGGCATCCACCGGGGAGCTGTTTTTT
cdr3_aa: CASSQTRASTGELFF

v_call: TRBV2
cdr3_length: 15
d_call: NA
clone_size: NA
j_call: TRBJ1-6
cdr3_nt: TGTGCCAGCAGTGGAAGCTCACTTCATAATTCACCCCTCCACTTT
cdr3_aa: CASSGSSLHNSPLHF

v_call: TRBV5-6
cdr3_length: 16
d_call: NA
clone_size: NA
j_call: TRBJ2-5
cdr3_nt: TGTGCCAGCAGCTTGGCCGTGAAGCAGGGCCAAGAGACCCAGTACTTC
cdr3_aa: CASSLAVKQGQETQYF

v_call: TRBV7-3
cdr3_length: 14
d_call: NA
clone_size: NA
j_call: TRBJ1-1
cdr3_nt: TGTGCCAGCAGCCCCGCCGGGGGGAACACTGAAGCTTTCTTT
cdr3_aa: CASSPAGGNTEAFF

v_call: TRBV27
cdr3_length: 14
d_call: NA
clone_size: NA
j_call: TRBJ1-5
cdr3_nt: TGTGCCAGCAGTTCCACGACGGGGAGAGGTCCCCAGCATTTT
cdr3_aa: CASSSTTGRGPQHF

v_call: TRBV29-1
cdr3_length: 12
d_call: TRBD1
clone_size: NA
j_call: TRBJ1-2
cdr3_nt: TGCAGCGGGCGGGGACAGGAAGGTGGCTACACCTTC
cdr3_aa: CSGRGQEGGYTF

v_call: TRBV2
cdr3_length: 13
d_call: NA
clone_size: NA
j_call: TRBJ1-5
cdr3_nt: TGTGCCAGCAGTGCACAGAGAAATCAGCCCCAGCATTTT
cdr3_aa: CASSAQRNQPQHF

v_call: TRBV7-8
cdr3_length: 14
d_call: NA
clone_size: NA
j_call: TRBJ2-7
cdr3_nt: TGTGCCAGCAGCTCGGACTTGACTTACTACGAGCAGTACTTC
cdr3_aa: CASSSDLTYYEQYF

v_call: TRBV10-3
cdr3_length: 15
d_call: TRBD2
clone_size: NA
j_call: TRBJ2-1
cdr3_nt: TGTGCCATCAGTGTTTGGACTAGCGGGACGAGTGAGCAGTTCTTC
cdr3_aa: CAISVWTSGTSEQFF

v_call: TRBV12-3/TRBV12-4
cdr3_length: 12
d_call: NA
clone_size: NA
j_call: TRBJ1-1
cdr3_nt: TGTGCCAGCAGTTTCGGGGACACTGAAGCTTTCTTT
cdr3_aa: CASSFGDTEAFF

v_call: TRBV12-3/TRBV12-4
cdr3_length: 13
d_call: NA
clone_size: NA
j_call: TRBJ1-2
cdr3_nt: TGTGCCAGCAGCTTAACAAGTGGACAGGGCTACACCTTC
cdr3_aa: CASSLTSGQGYTF

v_call: TRBV7-9
cdr3_length: 15
d_call: TRBD2
clone_size: NA
j_call: TRBJ2-7
cdr3_nt: TGTGCCAGCAGCTTAAGCGGCGGGAGCGGGAACGAGCAGTACTTC
cdr3_aa: CASSLSGGSGNEQYF

v_call: TRBV28
cdr3_length: 19
d_call: NA
clone_size: NA
j_call: TRBJ1-5
cdr3_nt: TGTGCCAGCAGTTCCCTACTCGGGGGAGCTGGCGCAATTAATCAGCCCCAGCATTTT
cdr3_aa: CASSSLLGGAGAINQPQHF

v_call: TRBV6-5
cdr3_length: 13
d_call: NA
clone_size: NA
j_call: TRBJ1-1
cdr3_nt: TGTGCCAGCAGTTACTCCGGAGGGACTGAAGCTTTCTTT
cdr3_aa: CASSYSGGTEAFF

v_call: TRBV27
cdr3_length: 13
d_call: NA
clone_size: NA
j_call: TRBJ2-5
cdr3_nt: TGTGCCAGCAGTTTGACTAGAGAAGAGACCCAGTACTTC
cdr3_aa: CASSLTREETQYF

v_call: TRBV5-1
cdr3_length: 15
d_call: NA
clone_size: once
j_call: TRBJ2-7
cdr3_nt: TGCGCCAGCAGCTTGGCATCGGGGTTCCCCTACGAGCAGTACTTC
cdr3_aa: CASSLASGFPYEQYF

v_call: TRBV30
cdr3_length: 16
d_call: NA
clone_size: NA
j_call: TRBJ2-2
cdr3_nt: TGTGCCTGGAGGGGGGGATCAACTGTTTCCACCGGGGAGCTGTTTTTT
cdr3_aa: CAWRGGSTVSTGELFF

v_call: TRBV29-1
cdr3_length: 16
d_call: NA
clone_size: NA
j_call: TRBJ1-4
cdr3_nt: TGCAGCGTATCAGGGTCAGGAGTAACGTCTAATGAAAAACTGTTTTTT
cdr3_aa: CSVSGSGVTSNEKLFF

v_call: TRBV19
cdr3_length: 13
d_call: NA
clone_size: NA
j_call: TRBJ1-1
cdr3_nt: TGTGCCAGTAGTATAGCGAGGAACACTGAAGCTTTCTTT
cdr3_aa: CASSIARNTEAFF

v_call: TRBV7-9
cdr3_length: 11
d_call: NA
clone_size: NA
j_call: TRBJ2-1
cdr3_nt: TGTGCCAGCAGTCGAGGGGGTGAGCAGTTCTTC
cdr3_aa: CASSRGGEQFF

v_call: TRBV15
cdr3_length: 14
d_call: NA
clone_size: NA
j_call: TRBJ1-5
cdr3_nt: TGTGCCACCAGCAGGGGGGGAGGGCCTTCTGCCCAGCATTTT
cdr3_aa: CATSRGGGPSAQHF

v_call: TRBV28
cdr3_length: 14
d_call: NA
clone_size: NA
j_call: TRBJ2-1
cdr3_nt: TGTGCCATCACCCAGGCTGCGCCCGACGATGAGCAGTTCTTC
cdr3_aa: CAITQAAPDDEQFF